The 17 T cell receptor beta chains below come from one sample, sequenced in a study of OX40 agonist ivuxolimab in advanced cancers. Some clones are missing from TCRdb's copy, which holds only in-frame ones; the method was immunoSEQ multiplex PCR. This table holds some 50,000 clones, roughly 85% found once. The sample consisted of CD4+ or CD8+ T cells sorted from blood, taken in a trial of the OX40 agonist ivuxolimab. These receptors all stem from an adult with an advanced solid tumor such as melanoma, head and neck, liver or kidney cancer.

The gene calls are TRBV5-4 and TRBJ2-2, with D possibly matching TRBD1 (5 bases). V shed 0 bases and J shed 3 bases, with 12 bases lying between them. The CDR3 runs to 16 residues. The germline V gene has CDR1 SGHNT and CDR2 YYREEE (reference sequence). CDR3 sequence reads: CASSLGSPRDTGELFF. Written as DNA, the CDR3 is TGTGCCAGCAGCTTGGGGTCCCCCAGGGACACCGGGGAGCTGTTTTTT.

The chain recombines TRBV21-1 with TRBJ2-7; the table's D call, TRBD2, was not checked against the DNA. TRBV21-1 is classified as a pseudogene. This CDR3 has 17 amino acids. CDR3 residues: CASSKARVLAGVGEQYF. The CDR3, as DNA: TGTGCCAGCAGCAAAGCCCGGGTACTAGCGGGAGTAGGGGAGCAGTACTTC.

This rearrangement joins TRBV6-6 to TRBJ1-4; D might be TRBD1 (6 bases). Trimming removed 4 bases at V and 7 bases at J, with 13 bases between. Germline values: CDR1 MNHNY, CDR2 SVGAGI (reference sequence). This CDR3 has 14 residues. DNA of the CDR3: TGTGCCAGCAGTTCCCCAGGGGCGGGTGAAAAACTGTTTTTT. Protein sequence: CASSSPGAGEKLFF.

The chain has TRBV7-5 and TRBJ1-1; the tabulated D call, TRBD1, remains unverified against the DNA. TRBV7-5 is a pseudogene locus. The CDR3 covers 13 residues. The CDR3 nucleotides read TGTGCCAGCAGCCTAGACAGGGGGACTGAAGCTTTCTTT. It specifies CASSLDRGTEAFF.

The chain combines TRBV6-4 with TRBJ1-2; TRBD1 is a possible D gene (5 bases). CDR3 size: 13 residues. CDR1 MRHNA and CDR2 SNTAGT come from the germline V gene. V was clipped by 4 bases and J by 7 bases, with 13 bases between them. The CDR3 spells CASSVSLGTGYTF. CDR3 nucleotide sequence: TGTGCCAGCAGTGTATCGTTAGGGACTGGCTACACCTTC.

This chain connects TRBV6-5 to TRBJ1-1, with unresolved D. The germline gives CDR1 MNHEY, CDR2 SVGAGI. V lost 8 bases and J lost 3, with 13 bases in between. CDR3 length: 13 amino acids. The CDR3 sequence: CASGIRPDTEAFF. As DNA, the CDR3 is TGTGCCAGCGGAATACGGCCAGACACTGAAGCTTTCTTT.

The chain recombines TRBV2 with TRBJ2-1; D gene unclear. Germline loops: CDR1 SNHLY, CDR2 FYNNEI. The CDR3 length is 14 residues. Trimming left V 1 base short and J 3 bases short, with 7 bases between. CDR3 bases: TGTGCCAGCAGTGAAGAGGTCCGCTACAATGAGCAGTTCTTC. It is translated as CASSEEVRYNEQFF.

The J gene is TRBJ2-7, the V gene TRBV7-3, with D possibly matching TRBD1 (5 bases). CDR1 is SGHTA and CDR2 is FQGTGA in the germline V gene. V lost 1 base to trimming and J lost 6 bases, with 13 bases between them. CDR3 size: 14 residues. The CDR3 region has the DNA TGTGCCAGCAGCTTAAACGGATATACAGGCGAGCAGTACTTC. It translates to CASSLNGYTGEQYF.

This chain connects TRBV9 to TRBJ1-1, with D uncertain. V gave up 1 base and J gave up 0 bases, with 7 bases separating them. The CDR3 extends over 14 amino acids. The V gene's germline CDR1 is SGDLS and CDR2 YYNGEE. CDR3 sequence reads: CASSVTGMNTEAFF. The CDR3 DNA reads TGTGCCAGCAGCGTAACCGGCATGAACACTGAAGCTTTCTTT.

This chain connects TRBV30 to TRBJ1-2, with D possibly being TRBD1 (5 bases). Germline CDR1 GTSNPN, CDR2 SVGIG (reference sequence). Trimming stripped 7 bases from V and 1 base from J, with 16 bases between. The CDR3 loop spans 14 amino acids. The CDR3 nucleotides are TGTGCCTTATCCGGGGCCCGGGTTAACTATGGCTACACCTTC. Amino acids: CALSGARVNYGYTF.

In regard to this clone: Within the sample, other DNA sequences also encode this same CDR3. The chain recombines TRBV9 with TRBJ2-5; either TRBD1 or TRBD2 may supply D (5 bases each). The CDR3 contains 14 residues. V was cut by 0 bases and J by 7 bases, with 13 bases left in between. Germline V gene sequence: CDR1 SGDLS, CDR2 YYNGEE. The CDR3 DNA reads as TGTGCCAGCAGCGTAGAAGGGGCGGGTGGGACCCAGTACTTC. Amino acid sequence: CASSVEGAGGTQYF.

This chain links TRBV7-6 with TRBJ2-5, with 11 bases that match TRBD2. CDR1 is SGHVS and CDR2 is FNYEAQ in the germline V gene. Unmatched junction bases numbered 9, after V lost 5 bases and J lost 4 bases. This CDR3 region has 16 residues. The CDR3 protein is CASSGSGRAVGETQYF. The CDR3 region has the DNA TGTGCCAGCAGCGGTAGCGGGAGGGCGGTGGGAGAGACCCAGTACTTC.

The V call is TRBV29-1, the J call TRBJ1-2, with TRBD1 as a possible D gene (6 bases). Germline V gives CDR1 SQVTM, CDR2 ANQGSEA. CDR3 length: 10 residues. Trimming stripped 7 bases from V and 7 bases from J, with 10 bases between. This chain's CDR3 is CSERQVGYTF. The CDR3 nucleotides read TGCAGCGAGAGACAGGTTGGCTACACCTTC.

The gene calls are TRBV6-1 and TRBJ2-5, with a tentative D call TRBD2 (6 bases). This CDR3 comprises 15 residues. In germline, CDR1 is MNHNS, CDR2 SASEGT. Trimming left V 0 bases short and J 2 bases short, with 10 bases between. The CDR3 spells CASSEASGWQETQYF. As DNA, the CDR3 is TGTGCCAGCAGTGAAGCGAGCGGGTGGCAAGAGACCCAGTACTTC.

Details on this clone: Different DNA sequences within this sample yield the same CDR3. The rearrangement uses TRBV5-1 and TRBJ2-5; no definite D call. V was cut by 0 bases and J by 5 bases, with 2 bases left in between. CDR1 and CDR2 (germline): SGHRS, YFSETQ. CDR3 length: 11 residues. CDR3 coding DNA: TGCGCCAGCAGCTTGGATGAGACCCAGTACTTC. It translates to CASSLDETQYF.

This clone was detected once. The chain carries TRBV28 and TRBJ2-7, with 8 nucleotides matching TRBD1. CDR1 is MDHEN and CDR2 is SYDVKM in the germline V gene. The V and J ends lost 5 bases and 6 bases, in that order; junction bases with no gene match: 9. The CDR3 sequence is 14 residues long. The CDR3: CASSPDRAVSEQYF. Written as DNA, the CDR3 is TGTGCCAGCAGTCCGGACAGGGCTGTATCCGAGCAGTACTTC. The full variable domain, in which reference TRBV28 and TRBJ2-7 provide the parts outside the CDR3, is DVKVTQSSRYLVKRTGEKVFLECVQDMDHENMFWYRQDPGLGLRLIYFSYDVKMKEKGDIPEGYSVSREKKERFSLILESASTNQTSMYLCASSPDRAVSEQYFGPGTRLTVT.

This clone was recorded only once. In DNA form, the CDR3 reads TGCGCCAGCTCTTTTGGGCAGAACCAAGAGACCCAGTACTTC. Residues: CASSFGQNQETQYF. The chain carries TRBV5-1 and TRBJ2-5; D call uncertain. Trimming pared 7 bases from V and 0 bases from J, leaving 13 bases between. Germline assignment: CDR1 SGHRS and CDR2 YFSETQ. CDR3 length equals 14 residues.